Given below is one T cell receptor (beta chain) in context. Its antigen is unknown. TCRdb re-derived calls from the RT-PCR reads in MiXCR, one entry per CDR3 protein. The sample includes around 480,000 distinct CDR3 sequences, 9.5% to 12% of them seen just once. CDR3 length: 15 residues. The germline CDR1 and CDR2 sequences are SGHTA and FQGNSA. The J segment lost 4 bases and the V segment lost 3 bases, leaving 6 bases of the junction unmatched. The sample comes from a study of response to subunit inactivated influenza vaccine. Findings and caveats of the study: Authors proposed each seasonal influenza vaccination draws in few new T cells.

The sequence derives from a man aged 45-60 years who received an inactivated influenza vaccine. The starting material was PBMCs from blood, obtained 45 days after vaccination. This chain connects TRBV7-2 to TRBJ2-7; 10 bases match TRBD2. The CDR3 DNA reads TGTGCCAGCAGCTTGGCTAGCGGGAGAGGTTACGAGCAGTACTTC. Translation gives CASSLASGRGYEQYF.